The 5 T cell receptor beta chains listed next were all sequenced from one sample in a study of T cells after posttransplantation cyclophosphamide. Cyclophosphamide on days +3 and +4 followed busulfan-fludarabine conditioning and a marrow graft. Only in-frame clones appear in the TCRdb table, and some are missing; sequencing was by immunoSEQ multiplex PCR. This sample shows under 9,000 clones and no singletons; nearly 55% rests with the ten largest. Specimen: PBMCs, collected after allogeneic stem cell transplant with posttransplant cyclophosphamide. Receptors originate from a male patient aged 50 to 59 who received an allogeneic stem cell transplant from an unrelated donor, was CMV-positive, and had acute GVHD only. Some T cells may be the graft donor's.

This clone has at least ten counts. The chain carries TRBV5-4 and TRBJ2-7; 7 nucleotides agree with TRBD1. The ends lost 6 bases at V and 7 bases at J; junction bases unmatched: 10. The CDR3 runs to 13 residues. CDR1 SGHNT and CDR2 YYREEE come from the germline V gene (reference sequence). CDR3 region: CASTRDSLGEQYF. The CDR3 region has the DNA TGTGCCAGCACTAGGGACAGCTTGGGTGAGCAGTACTTC. The variable domain in full, with the rest retrieved from reference TRBV5-4 and TRBJ2-7, is ETGVTQSPTHLIKTRGQQVTLRCSSQSGHNTVSWYQQALGQGPQFIFQYYREEENGRGNFPPRFSGLQFPNYSSELNVNALELDDSALYLCASTRDSLGEQYFGPGTRLTVT.

This rearrangement joins TRBV7-2 to TRBJ2-3; 7 bases agree with TRBD2. Germline V gene lookup returns CDR1 SGHTA and CDR2 FQGNSA. After removal of 3 bases from V and 0 bases from J, the junction contained 9 bases not matched to a gene. The CDR3 length is 17 residues. The CDR3 is CASSFLRLSGSTDTQYF. The CDR3 DNA reads TGTGCCAGCAGCTTCTTGCGGCTTAGCGGGAGCACAGATACGCAGTATTTT.

This clone has only a few counts. The rearrangement uses TRBV6-1 and TRBJ2-5, with D possibly matching TRBD1 (6 bases). The V and J ends lost 7 bases and 2 bases respectively, with 11 bases between them. This CDR3 is 13 amino acids long. Germline V gene data show CDR1 as MNHNS and CDR2 as SASEGT. CDR3 DNA: TGTGCCAGCACTGGACAGTTACAAGAGACCCAGTACTTC. Its translation is CASTGQLQETQYF.

At least ten counts were recorded for this clone. This chain uses TRBV7-9 with TRBJ2-7; D may be TRBD1 (6 bases). This CDR3 has 13 amino acids. V lost 5 bases, J lost 3 bases, and 11 bases lay in between. The germline V gene has CDR1 SEHNR and CDR2 FQNEAQ (reference sequence). CDR3 bases: TGTGCCAGCAGCCCGGACAGAGTCTACGAGCAGTACTTC. Amino acid sequence: CASSPDRVYEQYF.

This clone was recorded many times. The CDR3 DNA reads TGTGCCAGCAGTAAAGCCCTGGCAACTAATGAAAAACTGTTTTTT. It is translated as CASSKALATNEKLFF. V usage is TRBV27 and J usage is TRBJ1-4, with D hard to call. The length of the CDR3 is 15 residues. Per the germline V gene, CDR1 is MNHEY and CDR2 is SMNVEV (reference sequence). The V gene lost 5 bases and the J gene lost 0 bases, with 10 bases spanning the gap. The full variable domain, with the rest looked up from reference TRBV27 and TRBJ1-4, is EAQVTQNPRYLITVTGKKLTVTCSQNMNHEYMSWYRQDPGLGLRQIYYSMNVEVTDKGDVPEGYKVSRKEKRNFPLILESPSPNQTSLYFCASSKALATNEKLFFGSGTQLSVL.